Following are 21 T cell receptor beta chains from one sample sequenced in a study of blood T cells in healthy people across ages. A second roughly 6 to 12 cycle PCR used barcoded and J-beta primers. MiXCR, run by TCRdb on the 5' RACE reads, gives a single entry per CDR3 protein. The data show about 840,000 distinct CDR3 sequences, with 25% to 30% seen just once and 10% to 13% held by the top ten. The data also belong to a second study, concerning T cells of mothers and their children.

Material for sequencing was blood. The source of these receptors is a woman aged 40 to 50 in good health.

The chain uses TRBV2 and TRBJ1-4; no clear D gene. Germline lookup yields CDR1 SNHLY and CDR2 FYNNEI. This CDR3 spans 15 amino acids. V was clipped by 8 bases and J by 5 bases, with 18 bases between them. In nucleotides, the CDR3 is TGTGCCAGCCGATTTTCCATAGGGATGAATGAAAAACTGTTTTTT. Translating it yields CASRFSIGMNEKLFF. Complete variable domain (other parts from reference TRBV2 and TRBJ1-4): EPEVTQTPSHQVTQMGQEVILRCVPISNHLYFYWYRQILGQKVEFLVSFYNNEISEKSEIFDDQFSVERPDGSNFTLKIRSTKLEDSAMYFCASRFSIGMNEKLFFGSGTQLSVL.

The J gene is TRBJ2-3, the V gene TRBV7-2; 10 nucleotides agree with TRBD2. CDR3 size: 22 residues. In germline, CDR1 is SGHTA, CDR2 FQGNSA. Unmatched junction bases numbered 21, after V lost 0 bases and J lost 3 bases. The CDR3 sequence is CASSLAPDRLLTVTSGTDTQYF. CDR3 nucleotides: TGTGCCAGCAGCTTAGCCCCGGACAGGTTGCTGACGGTGACTAGCGGGACAGATACGCAGTATTTT.

This clonotype has more than one count but fewer than ten. The junction departs from germline at one end; a sequencing error may be responsible. V is TRBV5-1 and J is TRBJ2-3; D assignment may be TRBD1 or TRBD2 (5 bases each). Germline V gene sequence: CDR1 SGHRS, CDR2 YFSETQ. This CDR3 has 12 amino acids. CDR3 nucleotide sequence: TGCGTCAGCAGAAGGGACGTGGATACGCAGTATTTT. It translates to CVSRRDVDTQYF.

The sample holds a few counts of this clonotype. This chain joins TRBV7-8 and TRBJ1-1, with TRBD1 as a possible D gene (6 bases). The germline V and J ends were trimmed by 0 bases and 1 base, with 9 bases remaining between them. CDR3 size: 15 residues. Germline values: CDR1 SGHVS, CDR2 FQNEAQ. The CDR3 reads CASSLAQGTNTEAFF. In DNA, the CDR3 is TGTGCCAGCAGCTTAGCGCAGGGGACGAACACTGAAGCTTTCTTT.

This chain connects TRBV3-1 to TRBJ1-2; 8 nucleotides agree with TRBD1. V was pared by 4 bases and J by 7 bases, with 8 bases of the junction left unmatched. Germline V gene sequence: CDR1 LGHDT, CDR2 YNNKEL (reference sequence). The CDR3 has 14 amino acids. CDR3 amino acids: CASSRKTGVTGYTF. Written as DNA, the CDR3 is TGTGCCAGCAGCCGTAAGACAGGGGTGACTGGCTACACCTTC.

This clonotype was counted a few times. This may be a read error, as it is one base from a much larger clone. V and J are TRBV27 and TRBJ2-7; 7 nucleotides match TRBD1. This CDR3 contains 13 residues. Germline V gives CDR1 MNHEY, CDR2 SMNVEV (reference sequence). This CDR3 is CACSHGQDYEQYF. CDR3 coding DNA: TGTGCCTGCAGTCACGGACAGGACTACGAGCAGTACTTC.

This clonotype was observed a single time. V gene TRBV20-1 combines with J gene TRBJ2-7; D call uncertain. Germline V CDR1 and CDR2: DFQATT, SNEGSKA (reference sequence). This CDR3 contains 14 residues. Trimming cost V 0 bases and J 2 bases, with 11 bases left between them. CDR3: CSARDRYTTYEQYF. CDR3 DNA sequence: TGCAGTGCTAGAGACCGTTACACAACCTACGAGCAGTACTTC.

This clonotype was seen ten or more times. The chain is built from TRBV12-3 or TRBV12-4 and TRBJ1-5; TRBD1 might be the D (6 bases). The CDR3 runs to 14 residues. The V end lost 6 bases, the J end lost 6 bases, and 15 bases lay between the germline ends. CDR3 in DNA: TGTGCCAGCAGCCCAGTCAGGGGTACTCAGCCCCAGCATTTT. Encoded protein: CASSPVRGTQPQHF.

The genes are TRBV6-1 and TRBJ1-5; weak D call: TRBD1 (5 bases). CDR1 MNHNS and CDR2 SASEGT come from the germline V gene. The CDR3 has 15 residues. V gave up 3 bases and J gave up 0 bases, with 9 bases separating them. Here the CDR3 DNA reads TGTGCCAGCAGTGATCCGGGGGGTAGCAATCAGCCCCAGCATTTT. Translating it yields CASSDPGGSNQPQHF.

This clonotype was observed at least ten times. The V and J genes are TRBV11-1 and TRBJ2-1, with 12 positions matching TRBD1. The CDR3 is 18 residues long. Germline loops: CDR1 SGHAT, CDR2 FQDESV (reference sequence). With 5 bases clipped from V and 3 bases from J, the junction kept 11 bases outside the gene matches. CDR3 sequence reads: CASSPGQGAGENYNEQFF. The CDR3 nucleotides read TGTGCCAGCAGCCCGGGACAGGGGGCGGGGGAGAACTACAATGAGCAGTTCTTC.

This clonotype was observed a few times. The CDR3 loop reads CASSEFGTGQGYGYTF. The CDR3 bases are TGTGCCAGCAGTGAATTTGGGACAGGGCAGGGTTATGGCTACACCTTC. The chain joins TRBV25-1 to TRBJ1-2; 9 bases fit TRBD1. The germline V gene encodes CDR1 MGHDK and CDR2 SYGVNS. The CDR3 spans 16 residues. V shed 1 base, J shed 5 bases, and the junction held 8 bases outside the gene matches.

The V gene is TRBV24-1, the J gene TRBJ1-2, with 7 bases fitting TRBD1. Germline values: CDR1 KGHDR, CDR2 SFDVKD. The length of the CDR3 is 18 residues. With 7 bases clipped from V and 4 bases from J, the junction kept 20 bases outside the gene matches. This CDR3 is CATRTGLFQPGGGYGYTF. CDR3 nucleotides: TGTGCCACCAGGACAGGGCTCTTCCAACCCGGGGGGGGCTATGGCTACACCTTC.

This chain uses TRBV7-8 with TRBJ2-5, with D perhaps matching TRBD1 (5 bases). Trimming stripped 11 bases from V and 2 bases from J, with 15 bases between. The CDR3 loop spans 13 amino acids. CDR1 SGHVS and CDR2 FQNEAQ come from the germline V gene. In DNA form, the CDR3 reads TGTGCCTCCAAAGTCAGGGCTCAAGAGACCCAGTACTTC. Translating it yields CASKVRAQETQYF.

This clonotype was counted many times. The gene calls are TRBV12-3 or TRBV12-4 and TRBJ2-7, with D uncertain. Trimming pared 5 bases from V and 3 bases from J, leaving 8 bases between. CDR3 length: 12 residues. CDR3: CASSASLYEQYF. The CDR3 DNA sequence: TGTGCCAGCAGTGCCTCCCTCTACGAGCAGTACTTC.

The chain recombines TRBV12-3 or TRBV12-4 with TRBJ1-5, with unresolved D. This CDR3 is built from 14 residues. V lost 3 bases, J lost 0 bases, and 6 bases lay in between. This CDR3 reads CASSLRSSNQPQHF. CDR3 in DNA: TGTGCCAGCAGTTTGAGGTCTAGCAATCAGCCCCAGCATTTT.

The chain has TRBV4-1 and TRBJ1-3, with D possibly matching TRBD1 (5 bases). Germline CDR1 and CDR2: MGHRA and YSYEKL. This CDR3 comprises 17 residues. Deletions cut 4 bases from V and 0 bases from J, with 16 bases between. The CDR3: CASSRGDSGFSGNTIYF. DNA of the CDR3: TGCGCCAGCAGCCGGGGGGACTCTGGATTCTCTGGAAACACCATATATTTT.

V usage is TRBV29-1 and J usage is TRBJ1-5; TRBD1 is a possible D gene (5 bases). Trimming left V 6 bases short and J 2 bases short, with 17 bases between. The CDR3 spans 15 residues. Germline CDR1 and CDR2: SQVTM and ANQGSEA. CDR3 in amino acids: CSVFAGSTGNQPQHF. The CDR3 nucleotides read TGCAGCGTGTTTGCAGGGAGTACCGGCAATCAGCCCCAGCATTTT.

This clonotype showed up just once. It may be a read error: a sequence one base away is much more abundant. V gene TRBV7-8 combines with J gene TRBJ2-1; D remains ambiguous. The end of the DNA aligns better with TRBJ2-7, so the J call may be wrong. The CDR3 is made up of 16 amino acids. Germline V gene lookup returns CDR1 SGHVS and CDR2 FQNEAQ. CDR3 loop: CASSLKRVPTYNEQYF. The CDR3, as DNA: TGTGCCAGCAGCTTAAAAAGGGTTCCCACCTACAATGAGCAGTACTTC.

The sample holds a few counts of this clonotype. The genes are TRBV5-8 and TRBJ1-5; no clear D. Trimming took off 4 bases at V and 2 bases at J, with 7 bases between the two ends. The germline V gene encodes CDR1 SGHTS and CDR2 YDEGEE. This CDR3 is 13 amino acids long. The CDR3 is CASSRSGNQPQHF. The CDR3 DNA reads TGTGCCAGCAGCCGATCGGGCAATCAGCCCCAGCATTTT. The full variable domain, rest sourced from reference TRBV5-8 and TRBJ1-5, is EAGVTQSPTHLIKTRGQQATLRCSPISGHTSVYWYQQALGLGLQFLLWYDEGEERNRGNFPPRFSGRQFPNYSSELNVNALELEDSALYLCASSRSGNQPQHFGDGTRLSIL.

To note about this clonotype: At one end the junction does not follow the germline gene, possibly because of a read error. This chain joins TRBV15 and TRBJ2-5, with D unresolved. The CDR3 has 13 amino acids. Germline lookup yields CDR1 LNHNV and CDR2 YYDKDF (reference sequence). In DNA, the CDR3 is TGTGCCATCAGCAGAGATCTGGGGTTAACCCAGTACTTC. This codes for CAISRDLGLTQYF.

This clonotype showed up many times. This CDR3 reads CASRKDLMGQPQHF. CDR3 in DNA: TGCGCCAGCAGGAAAGACCTAATGGGTCAGCCCCAGCATTTT. The chain uses TRBV5-1 and TRBJ1-5; D gene ambiguous. Germline V lookup: CDR1 SGHRS, CDR2 YFSETQ. Trimming shortened V by 5 bases and J by 6 bases, and 15 bases separated the two germline ends. This CDR3 region has 14 residues.